These 10 T cell receptor beta chains share one sample of origin, sequenced in a study of beta chain features in type 1 diabetes. All of the isolated RNA was reverse transcribed, so expressed TCRB transcripts were sequenced. Clones were sequenced by immunoSEQ multiplex PCR, and TCRdb holds only the in-frame ones, with some missing. The sample yields a few hundred thousand clones, roughly a tenth seen once. The sample taken for sequencing was central memory CD4+ T cells from blood. Receptors originate from a man aged 18-30 years in good health.

The rearrangement joins TRBV28 to TRBJ1-4; no clear D gene. Germline CDR1 and CDR2: MDHEN and SYDVKM. V was clipped by 3 bases and J by 0 bases, with 8 bases between them. The CDR3 is made up of 15 amino acids. CDR3 nucleotides: TGTGCCAGCAGTTTCGGCGGTGCAACTAATGAAAAACTGTTTTTT. Amino acid sequence: CASSFGGATNEKLFF.

V is TRBV11-2 and J is TRBJ2-1, with D perhaps given as TRBD1 or TRBD2 (6 bases each). V was clipped by 7 bases and J by 2 bases, with 21 bases between them. The germline V gene encodes CDR1 SGHAT and CDR2 FQNNGV. The CDR3 spans 17 residues. The chain's CDR3 is CASTSRGASATYNEQFF. For the CDR3, the DNA is TGTGCCAGCACCTCGAGGGGGGCTAGCGCCACCTACAATGAGCAGTTCTTC.

The V call is TRBV2, the J call TRBJ2-5; D might be TRBD2 (7 bases). Germline V gene sequence: CDR1 SNHLY, CDR2 FYNNEI. The ends were cut back, 0 bases at V and 11 bases at J, with 13 bases in the middle. CDR3 length equals 13 residues. CDR3 DNA sequence: TGTGCCAGCAGTGAAGCGCTTCGGGGGGCGCAGTACTTC. Amino acid sequence: CASSEALRGAQYF.

The chain employs TRBV28 and TRBJ1-5; D not resolved. Trimming removed 3 bases from V and 1 base from J, with 7 bases in between. The CDR3 extends over 14 amino acids. Germline CDR1 reads MDHEN; CDR2 reads SYDVKM. CDR3 coding DNA: TGTGCCAGCAGTTTTCCCATAAGCAATCAGCCCCAGCATTTT. Encoded protein: CASSFPISNQPQHF.

This clone occurred a few times. This chain joins TRBV27 and TRBJ1-3; 7 bases are a match to TRBD1. V dropped 5 bases and J dropped 2; count of bases not matched to a gene: 6. CDR1 and CDR2 from the germline V gene are MNHEY and SMNVEV (reference sequence). The CDR3 has 15 amino acids. CDR3 loop: CASSRGTGAGNTIYF. In DNA form, the CDR3 reads TGTGCCAGCAGTCGAGGTACAGGGGCTGGAAACACCATATATTTT.

The rearrangement joins TRBV15 to TRBJ2-3; D is unclear. The V end was cut by 4 bases, the J end by 0 bases, with 8 bases between. This CDR3 has 14 residues. Per the germline V gene, CDR1 is LNHNV and CDR2 is YYDKDF (reference sequence). The CDR3 DNA reads as TGTGCCACCAGCAACGGACGGAGCACAGATACGCAGTATTTT. It codes for CATSNGRSTDTQYF.

This clone was found a few times. The chain carries TRBV20-1 and TRBJ2-3; D gene uncertain. The V gene's germline CDR1 is DFQATT and CDR2 SNEGSKA (reference sequence). Trimming stripped 8 bases from V and 2 bases from J, with 8 bases between. This CDR3 is 11 amino acids long. CDR3 in amino acids: CSPRFTDTQYF. CDR3 DNA sequence: TGCAGTCCCAGATTCACAGATACGCAGTATTTT.

A few counts support this clone. The sample contains more than one DNA sequence encoding this CDR3. V gene TRBV27 combines with J gene TRBJ2-7, with 8 bases identical to TRBD1. The junction had 6 bases not matched to a gene; V was cut back by 2 bases and J by 6 bases. Germline CDR1 reads MNHEY; CDR2 reads SMNVEV (reference sequence). The CDR3 spans 14 residues. CDR3 nucleotide sequence: TGTGCCAGCAGTTTAACGACAGGGGTAAGCGAGCAGTACTTC. Amino acids: CASSLTTGVSEQYF.

This chain joins TRBV25-1 and TRBJ2-2; D remains unclear. Germline lookup yields CDR1 MGHDK and CDR2 SYGVNS. Trimming cost V 4 bases and J 5 bases, with 8 bases left between them. The CDR3 loop spans 13 amino acids. CDR3 nucleotide sequence: TGTGCCAGCAGTGGACCTGGGACCGGGGAGCTGTTTTTT. This encodes CASSGPGTGELFF.

A few counts support this clone. This rearrangement joins TRBV30 to TRBJ2-3; 8 bases line up with TRBD2. V lost 0 bases and J lost 6; bases outside the gene matches: 11. The CDR3 has 16 amino acids. From germline, CDR1 is GTSNPN and CDR2 SVGIG (reference sequence). The CDR3 DNA reads as TGTGCCTGGAGTGTACTCTTCAGCGGGAGAGTGGATACGCAGTATTTT. It is translated as CAWSVLFSGRVDTQYF.